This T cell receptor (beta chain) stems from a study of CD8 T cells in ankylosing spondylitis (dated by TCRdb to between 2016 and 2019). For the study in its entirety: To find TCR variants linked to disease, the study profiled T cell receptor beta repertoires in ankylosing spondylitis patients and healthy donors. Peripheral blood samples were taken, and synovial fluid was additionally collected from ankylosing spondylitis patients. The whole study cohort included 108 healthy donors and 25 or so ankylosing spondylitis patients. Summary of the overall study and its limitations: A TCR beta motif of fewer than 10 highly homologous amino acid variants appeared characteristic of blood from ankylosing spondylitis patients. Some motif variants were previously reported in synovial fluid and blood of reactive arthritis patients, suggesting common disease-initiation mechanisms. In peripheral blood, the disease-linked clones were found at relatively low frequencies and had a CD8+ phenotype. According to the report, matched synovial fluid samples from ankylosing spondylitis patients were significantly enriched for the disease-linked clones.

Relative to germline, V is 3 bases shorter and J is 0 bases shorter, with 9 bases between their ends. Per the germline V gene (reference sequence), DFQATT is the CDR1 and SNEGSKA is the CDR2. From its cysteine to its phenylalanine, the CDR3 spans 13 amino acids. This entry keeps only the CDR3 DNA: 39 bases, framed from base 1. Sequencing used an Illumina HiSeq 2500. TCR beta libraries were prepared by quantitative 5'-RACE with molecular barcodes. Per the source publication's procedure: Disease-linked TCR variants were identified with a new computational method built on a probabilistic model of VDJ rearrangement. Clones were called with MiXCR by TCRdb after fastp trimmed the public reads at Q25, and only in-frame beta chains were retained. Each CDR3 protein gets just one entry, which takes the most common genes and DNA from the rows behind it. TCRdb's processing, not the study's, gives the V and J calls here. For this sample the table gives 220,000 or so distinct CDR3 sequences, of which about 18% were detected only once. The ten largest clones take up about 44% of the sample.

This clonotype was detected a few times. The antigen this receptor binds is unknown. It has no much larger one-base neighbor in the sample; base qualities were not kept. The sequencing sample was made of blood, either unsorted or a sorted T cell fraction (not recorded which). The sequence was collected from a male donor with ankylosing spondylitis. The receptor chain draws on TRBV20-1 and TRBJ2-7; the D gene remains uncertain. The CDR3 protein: CSASEDGSYEQYF. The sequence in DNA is TGCAGTGCTAGCGAGGACGGCTCCTACGAGCAGTACTTC.